This record looks at one T cell receptor (beta chain) sequence and its context. The antigen remains undetermined. The sample originates from a study of OX40 agonist ivuxolimab in advanced cancers. Regarding the study as a whole: In the 0.1 to 3.0 mg/kg range, CD4+ and CD8+ blood T cells had expanded clonally by week 6. On average, CD8+ T cells showed a greater number of expanded clones than CD4+.

Only in-frame clones appear in the TCRdb table, and some are missing; sequencing was by immunoSEQ multiplex PCR. The data show tens of thousands of clones, approximately 90% seen once. The germline V gene has CDR1 KGHSH and CDR2 LQKENI. The CDR3 has 19 residues. V lost 3 bases, J lost 4 bases, and 20 bases stayed unmatched. The sequences come from CD4+ or CD8+ T cells sorted from blood, collected in a trial of the OX40 agonist ivuxolimab. The rearrangement links TRBV18 to TRBJ1-1; 7 bases map to TRBD1. This receptor was identified in an adult with an advanced solid tumor such as melanoma, head and neck, liver or kidney cancer. Here the CDR3 reads CASSPKLWGGGESGTEAFF. CDR3 in DNA: TGTGCCAGCTCACCTAAGCTATGGGGAGGGGGCGAAAGTGGCACTGAAGCTTTCTTT. The full variable domain, rest sourced from reference TRBV18 and TRBJ1-1, is NAGVMQNPRHLVRRRGQEARLRCSPMKGHSHVYWYRQLPEEGLKFMVYLQKENIIDESGMPKERFSAEFPKEGPSILRIQQVVRGDSAAYFCASSPKLWGGGESGTEAFFGQGTRLTVV.